A single sample is the source of the 26 T cell receptor beta chains below, sequenced in a study of T cell responses to AZD1222 COVID-19 vaccine. Only in-frame clones appear in the TCRdb table, and some are missing; sequencing was by immunoSEQ multiplex PCR. The table records 100,000 or so clones, 85% to 90% of them present only once. The sample consisted of peripheral blood, taken on day 0 of AZD1222 vaccination. The receptors here all came from an adult in good health.

This clone showed up just a few times. This chain joins TRBV18 and TRBJ2-7; perhaps TRBD1 as D (5 bases). The V gene's germline CDR1 is KGHSH and CDR2 LQKENI. The V and J ends lost 0 bases and 6 bases respectively, with 12 bases between them. The length of the CDR3 is 14 residues. The CDR3 DNA sequence: TGTGCCAGCTCACCACCCTCAGGACACCTCGAGCAGTACTTC. Translation: CASSPPSGHLEQYF.

The rearrangement links TRBV11-3 to TRBJ1-1; D might be TRBD1 (5 bases). Germline V gene lookup returns CDR1 SGHNT and CDR2 YENEEA. V lost 3 bases and J lost 1, with 9 bases in between. The length of the CDR3 is 14 residues. In nucleotides, the CDR3 is TGTGCCAGCAGCTTTTTTGGGGCGAACACTGAAGCTTTCTTT. It specifies CASSFFGANTEAFF.

The chain carries TRBV15 and TRBJ1-5; D is undetermined. The CDR3 covers 13 residues. CDR1 is LNHNV and CDR2 is YYDKDF in the germline V gene (reference sequence). The V end lost 0 bases, the J end lost 5 bases, and 5 bases lay between the germline ends. This CDR3 is CATSREEYQPQHF. The CDR3 bases are TGTGCCACCAGCAGAGAGGAATATCAGCCCCAGCATTTT. Using reference TRBV15 and TRBJ1-5 for the parts outside the CDR3, the full variable domain is DAMVIQNPRYQVTQFGKPVTLSCSQTLNHNVMYWYQQKSSQAPKLLFHYYDKDFNNEADTPDNFQSRRPNTSFCFLDIRSPGLGDTAMYLCATSREEYQPQHFGDGTRLSIL.

The V call is TRBV19, the J call TRBJ1-6, with D uncertain. Germline V gives CDR1 LNHDA, CDR2 SQIVND (reference sequence). Trimming took off 3 bases at V and 8 bases at J, with 5 bases between the two ends. The CDR3 has 12 amino acids. CDR3 bases: TGTGCCAGTAGTATCTCTGATTCACCCCTCCACTTT. Its translation is CASSISDSPLHF. The full variable domain, its missing parts supplied by reference TRBV19 and TRBJ1-6, is DGGITQSPKYLFRKEGQNVTLSCEQNLNHDAMYWYRQDPGQGLRLIYYSQIVNDFQKGDIAEGYSVSREKKESFPLTVTSAQKNPTAFYLCASSISDSPLHFGNGTRLTVT.

The chain carries TRBV4-1 and TRBJ1-3; TRBD1 agrees at 7 bases. Germline values: CDR1 MGHRA, CDR2 YSYEKL. This CDR3 comprises 18 residues. V trimming: 2 bases; J trimming: 0 bases; junction bases outside the gene matches: 10. CDR3 amino acids: CASSQSEWTGRSGNTIYF. The CDR3 DNA is TGCGCCAGCAGCCAAAGCGAGTGGACAGGCCGCTCTGGAAACACCATATATTTT.

The rearrangement links TRBV5-1 to TRBJ1-5, with 8 bases that match TRBD1. CDR1 and CDR2 from the germline V gene are SGHRS and YFSETQ. The V segment lost 2 bases and the J segment 1 base; nucleotides outside the gene matches: 2. The CDR3 length is 15 residues. DNA for the CDR3: TGCGCCAGCAGCTTTACAGGGGGGAGCAATCAGCCCCAGCATTTT. Its protein is CASSFTGGSNQPQHF.

J is TRBJ1-1 and V is TRBV11-2; no clear D. CDR3 length: 16 residues. The germline V gene encodes CDR1 SGHAT and CDR2 FQNNGV. Deletions cut 0 bases from V and 1 base from J, with 12 bases between. CDR3 bases: TGTGCCAGCAGCTTAGATTGGGTAGGGTCGAACACTGAAGCTTTCTTT. Amino acids: CASSLDWVGSNTEAFF.

The gene calls are TRBV11-2 and TRBJ2-3; D call uncertain. Looked up from germline, CDR1 is SGHAT and CDR2 is FQNNGV. This CDR3 has 13 amino acids. The V gene lost 5 bases and the J gene lost 1 base, with 7 bases spanning the gap. CDR3 nucleotides: TGTGCCAGCAGCCTAGGACGCACAGATACGCAGTATTTT. It is translated as CASSLGRTDTQYF.

V gene TRBV6-5 combines with J gene TRBJ2-3; D possibly corresponds to TRBD1 (6 bases). Germline V CDR1 and CDR2: MNHEY, SVGAGI. The CDR3 runs to 13 residues. The V end lost 4 bases, the J end lost 14 bases, and 19 bases lay between the germline ends. The CDR3 DNA is TGTGCCAGCAGTTCCCCAGGGGATCTACGGCGGTATTTT. This codes for CASSSPGDLRRYF.

J is TRBJ2-1 and V is TRBV29-1; D is unclear. Germline-derived CDR1 and CDR2 are SQVTM and ANQGSEA. Trimming pared 6 bases from V and 4 bases from J, leaving 19 bases between. The CDR3 is 15 residues long. The CDR3: CSVQSGSAAYNEQFF. The CDR3 nucleotides read TGCAGCGTCCAGAGTGGATCGGCAGCTTACAATGAGCAGTTCTTC.

The V and J genes are TRBV5-4 and TRBJ1-2; D may be TRBD1 (5 bases). Germline-derived CDR1 and CDR2 are SGHNT and YYREEE (reference sequence). CDR3 size: 14 residues. The V and J ends lost 6 bases and 5 bases respectively, with 17 bases between them. The CDR3 coding sequence is TGTGCCAGCAACGCCCAGGGAATGCGTTATGGCTACACCTTC. Residues: CASNAQGMRYGYTF.

V and J are TRBV19 and TRBJ1-1, with D tentatively TRBD1 (6 bases). Trimming shortened V by 3 bases and J by 3 bases, and 14 bases separated the two germline ends. Germline CDR1 reads LNHDA; CDR2 reads SQIVND (reference sequence). The CDR3 is 15 residues long. CDR3 region: CASSIRTGGHTEAFF. CDR3 sequence (DNA): TGTGCCAGTAGTATCCGGACGGGGGGCCACACTGAAGCTTTCTTT.

The chain links TRBV11-2 to TRBJ2-1, with D possibly matching TRBD1 (5 bases). Between the trimmed V and J ends, which lost 1 base and 4 bases, there was a span of 11 bases. Germline-derived CDR1 and CDR2 are SGHAT and FQNNGV. The CDR3 is made up of 15 amino acids. CDR3 region: CASSLGYGAYNEQFF. Written as DNA, the CDR3 is TGTGCCAGCAGCTTAGGATATGGGGCGTACAATGAGCAGTTCTTC.

This rearrangement joins TRBV12-3 or TRBV12-4 to TRBJ2-7, with D unclear. Trimming took off 4 bases at V and 5 bases at J, with 12 bases between the two ends. The CDR3 covers 13 residues. The CDR3 is CASSSYTPHEQYF. The CDR3 nucleotides read TGTGCCAGCAGTTCCTACACCCCCCACGAGCAGTACTTC.

This chain joins TRBV7-2 and TRBJ1-1; possible D gene TRBD1, 6 bases. Germline lookup yields CDR1 SGHTA and CDR2 FQGNSA. The CDR3 runs to 16 residues. The ends were cut back, 4 bases at V and 2 bases at J, with 17 bases in the middle. The CDR3 region has the DNA TGTGCCAGCAGCTCACACGCAGGGGCCGGAAACACTGAAGCTTTCTTT. It specifies CASSSHAGAGNTEAFF.

This CDR3 is CASSAGVADYNEQFF. The CDR3 DNA reads TGCGCCAGCAGCGCCGGGGTAGCGGACTACAATGAGCAGTTCTTC. V gene TRBV5-1 combines with J gene TRBJ2-1; D is perhaps TRBD2 (6 bases). CDR1 SGHRS and CDR2 YFSETQ come from the germline V gene. Trimming left V 4 bases short and J 3 bases short, with 14 bases between. This CDR3 spans 15 amino acids.

This clone appeared once. The rearrangement links TRBV19 to TRBJ1-6; no clear D gene. The V gene lost 6 bases and the J gene lost 7 bases, with 10 bases spanning the gap. CDR3 length: 13 amino acids. Germline loops: CDR1 LNHDA, CDR2 SQIVND (reference sequence). For the CDR3, the DNA is TGTGCCAGTAGAGGGTCCAGAAATTCACCCCTCCACTTT. It encodes CASRGSRNSPLHF.

The chain combines TRBV6-5 with TRBJ2-1; unclear D gene. The ends were cut back, 6 bases at V and 7 bases at J, with 13 bases in the middle. The CDR3 is 13 amino acids. In germline, CDR1 is MNHEY, CDR2 SVGAGI. The CDR3: CASRGQNLNEQFF. The CDR3 nucleotides read TGTGCCAGCAGAGGGCAAAATTTAAATGAGCAGTTCTTC.

The chain uses TRBV27 and TRBJ1-6; 7 bases are a match to TRBD1. V was pared by 4 bases and J by 7 bases, with 4 bases of the junction left unmatched. Germline V CDR1 and CDR2: MNHEY, SMNVEV (reference sequence). This CDR3 region has 14 residues. The CDR3 loop reads CASSWDRLNSPLHF. In DNA form, the CDR3 reads TGTGCCAGCAGTTGGGACAGACTGAATTCACCCCTCCACTTT.

The gene calls are TRBV4-1 and TRBJ1-4; no reliable D call. Germline CDR1 reads MGHRA; CDR2 reads YSYEKL. V dropped 3 bases and J dropped 8 bases, with 7 bases sitting between them. The CDR3 is made up of 12 amino acids. The DNA for the CDR3 is TGCGCCAGCAGCCAGATGCGGGAAAAACTGTTTTTT. The encoded protein is CASSQMREKLFF.

The V gene is TRBV5-1, the J gene TRBJ2-7, with 7 nucleotides matching TRBD2. This CDR3 is 14 amino acids long. Germline assignment: CDR1 SGHRS and CDR2 YFSETQ. The J segment lost 4 bases and the V segment lost 4 bases, leaving 8 bases of the junction unmatched. CDR3 coding DNA: TGCGCCAGCAGCCCGTCTGGGGGGGGGTACGAGCAGTACTTC. Its protein is CASSPSGGGYEQYF.

Only one count was recorded for this clone. V is TRBV5-4 and J is TRBJ2-4, with no clear D. Germline CDR1 and CDR2: SGHNT and YYREEE (reference sequence). The ends were cut back, 4 bases at V and 0 bases at J, with 23 bases in the middle. This CDR3 region has 19 residues. The CDR3 sequence: CASSLSSSLGPLAKNIQYF. CDR3 nucleotides: TGTGCCAGCAGCCTCTCGTCCTCCCTTGGCCCCTTAGCCAAAAACATTCAGTACTTC. Using reference TRBV5-4 and TRBJ2-4 for the parts outside the CDR3, the full variable domain is ETGVTQSPTHLIKTRGQQVTLRCSSQSGHNTVSWYQQALGQGPQFIFQYYREEENGRGNFPPRFSGLQFPNYSSELNVNALELDDSALYLCASSLSSSLGPLAKNIQYFGAGTRLSVL.

The chain carries TRBV19 and TRBJ2-1; D is undetermined. With 10 bases removed from V and 7 bases from J, the gap between germline ends came to 26 bases. Looked up from germline, CDR1 is LNHDA and CDR2 is SQIVND (reference sequence). This CDR3 is 16 amino acids long. The CDR3 reads CATSGRIGPILNEQFF. The CDR3 region has the DNA TGTGCCACCTCAGGACGTATAGGGCCCATTTTGAATGAGCAGTTCTTC.

The chain combines TRBV29-1 with TRBJ2-7, with D perhaps matching TRBD1 (5 bases). V lost 4 bases, J lost 3 bases, and 16 bases lay in between. The CDR3 sequence is 14 residues long. In germline, CDR1 is SQVTM, CDR2 ANQGSEA. The DNA of the CDR3 is TGCAGCGTTGTTGCAGGGAAGTTAGGCTACGAGCAGTACTTC. Protein product: CSVVAGKLGYEQYF.

The rearrangement links TRBV28 to TRBJ1-1; 7 bases agree with TRBD1. CDR3 size: 13 residues. V was pared by 5 bases and J by 4 bases, with 4 bases of the junction left unmatched. Per the germline V gene, CDR1 is MDHEN and CDR2 is SYDVKM. CDR3 loop: CASSRGGPTEAFF. The CDR3 DNA reads as TGTGCCAGCAGTCGAGGGGGCCCCACTGAAGCTTTCTTT.

The chain combines TRBV7-9 with TRBJ1-2; a possible D gene is TRBD1 (6 bases). Trimming stripped 1 base from V and 6 bases from J, with 6 bases between. There are 12 residues in the CDR3. Germline CDR1 is SEHNR and CDR2 is FQNEAQ (reference sequence). The CDR3 region is CASSLEGDGYTF. CDR3 nucleotide sequence: TGTGCCAGCAGCTTAGAGGGGGATGGCTACACCTTC.